This T cell receptor (beta chain) was captured by sequencing in a study of beta chain features in type 1 diabetes. Overall study: What patients shared with healthy donors was a similar profile of age, gender and cell yields. Examination of sorted cells across all samples involved approximately 100,000,000 cells. General study results and limits: When Type 1 diabetes patients were examined, their TCRB CDR3s proved moderately but significantly shorter in all four CD4+ subsets. The cDNA sequencing approach could over-represent high-TCR-expressing cells.

The CDR3 runs 17 residues. V lost 0 bases, J lost 0 bases, and 14 bases lay in between. Looked up from germline, CDR1 is MGHRA and CDR2 is YSYEKL. Concerning this clone itself: Its antigen is currently unknown.

Since all of the isolated RNA was reverse transcribed, expressed TCRB transcripts were what got sequenced. Sequencing of naive, central memory and regulatory T cell samples gave an average of approximately 3.3 million reads. Sequencing used immunoSEQ multiplex PCR; TCRdb keeps in-frame clones, though not all of them. The data show some 660,000 clones, with around 15% seen just once and roughly 0.04% held by the top ten. The TCR sequence derives from a man between 18 and 29 years old with type 1 diabetes. The chain carries TRBV4-1 and TRBJ1-1; D not resolved. The sequenced material came from naive CD4+ T cells from blood. DNA of the CDR3: TGCGCCAGCAGCCAAGAAAGGTCAGCCACTTTGAACACTGAAGCTTTCTTT. Protein sequence: CASSQERSATLNTEAFF.